This TCR beta chain was captured by sequencing in a study of molecular identifiers for immune sequencing clone quantification. Previously reported methods and listed TCR primers produced the bulk TCR libraries. Each CDR3 protein is one row after TCRdb ran MiXCR on the PCR reads. The sample shows approximately 500,000 distinct CDR3 sequences, about a quarter of them seen only once. Isolation of naive CD8 T cells was achieved by sorting on a CD8+CD4-CCR7+CD45RA+ phenotype. Points from the study as a whole: A shared barcode on identical TCR molecules could lead to underestimated sizes for highly expanded clones. Among 800,000 to 1,000,000 naive cells, as was reported, spiked Jurkat TCR RNA from one cell was detectable.

The junction had 4 bases not matched to a gene; V was cut back by 6 bases and J by 1 base. The germline CDR1 and CDR2 sequences are MDHEN and SYDVKM. The CDR3 has 15 amino acids. With respect to this clonotype: Antigen: not known.

This TCR was recovered from a human donor in good health. Some libraries in this study had Jurkat cell RNA spiked in. Sequencing input: naive CD8+ T cells from blood, with Jurkat cell RNA spiked in. The subset: FACS-sorted CD8+CD4-CCR7+CD45RA+ naive T cells. The chain joins TRBV28 to TRBJ2-2; 8 positions agree with TRBD1. The CDR3 is CASRFDRGNTGELFF. The CDR3 DNA reads TGTGCCAGCAGGTTCGACAGGGGGAACACCGGGGAGCTGTTTTTT.